This is a list of T cell receptor beta chains from one sample in a study of T cell responses to AZD1222 COVID-19 vaccine. The data were produced by immunoSEQ multiplex PCR, yet TCRdb's version contains in-frame clones alone and is incomplete. The sample includes about 130,000 clones, around 93% of them seen just once. The sequences come from peripheral blood, collected 28 days after the second AZD1222 dose. The receptors shown here come from an adult who received the AZD1222 COVID-19 vaccine. Both conserved end residues are part of each CDR3. The D gene is left open where the match is weak. Only some rows state a clone size, as once, few, many or a class for expanded clones.

j_call d_call clone_size v_call cdr3_aa cdr3_nt
TRBJ1-1 NA NA TRBV12-3/TRBV12-4 CASSTAGRTEAFF TGTGCCAGCTCCACTGCGGGGAGGACCGAAGCTTTCTTT
TRBJ1-3 TRBD1 NA TRBV7-2 CASSSAGQANTIYF TGTGCCAGCAGCTCCGCGGGACAGGCAAACACCATATATTTT
TRBJ2-1 NA NA TRBV19 CASSIHGGSSYNEQFF TGTGCCAGTAGTATTCATGGGGGGAGCTCCTACAATGAGCAGTTCTTC
TRBJ1-1 NA NA TRBV5-1 CASSFRENTEAFF TGCGCCAGCAGCTTCAGAGAGAACACTGAAGCTTTCTTT
TRBJ2-5 TRBD1 NA TRBV7-6 CASSSRTRPGGAETQYF TGTGCCAGCAGCTCACGCACCCGGCCAGGGGGCGCAGAGACCCAGTACTTC
TRBJ1-1 NA NA TRBV27 CASSLAGPYVEAFF TGTGCCAGCAGTTTAGCGGGACCCTACGTGGAAGCTTTCTTT
TRBJ1-5 NA NA TRBV3-1/TRBV3-2 CASSLGSPVSPQHF TGTGCCAGCAGCCTCGGGTCCCCAGTTTCGCCCCAGCATTTT
TRBJ2-1 TRBD1 NA TRBV5-1 CASKGGAGEQFF TGCGCCAGCAAAGGGGGCGCGGGTGAGCAGTTCTTC
TRBJ1-1 NA NA TRBV19 CASSIVPPRTTEAFF TGTGCCAGTAGTATAGTTCCCCCGAGGACCACTGAAGCTTTCTTT
TRBJ2-7 NA NA TRBV19 CASSMFAGAIYEQYF TGTGCCAGTAGTATGTTCGCAGGGGCGATCTACGAGCAGTACTTC
TRBJ2-7 NA NA TRBV6-5 CASSRDFLDEQYF TGTGCCAGCAGCCGGGACTTTTTGGACGAGCAGTACTTC
TRBJ1-1 NA NA TRBV5-1 CASSLAGQSRTFF TGCGCCAGCAGCTTGGCCGGACAGTCCAGAACTTTCTTT
TRBJ2-5 NA NA TRBV6-1 CASSEYWGLETQYF TGTGCCAGCAGTGAATACTGGGGGTTGGAGACCCAGTACTTC
TRBJ1-3 NA once TRBV5-1 CASSLNTFDRTGNTIYF TGCGCCAGCAGCCTTAACACGTTCGACAGAACTGGAAACACCATATATTTT
TRBJ2-6 TRBD1 NA TRBV7-9 CASSLTGAHFGANVLTF TGTGCCAGCAGCTTAACAGGGGCCCACTTCGGGGCCAACGTCCTGACTTTC
TRBJ2-6 NA NA TRBV28 CASRGPLGSGANVLTF TGTGCCAGCCGGGGCCCCCTGGGATCTGGGGCCAACGTCCTGACTTTC
TRBJ1-4 NA NA TRBV19 CASSKDRNEKLFF TGTGCCAGTAGCAAAGACAGGAATGAAAAACTGTTTTTT
TRBJ1-6 TRBD1 NA TRBV30 CAWSDDRGLGSYNSPLHF TGTGCCTGGAGTGACGACAGGGGGCTGGGGTCCTATAATTCACCCCTCCACTTT
TRBJ2-7 NA NA TRBV29-1 CSVVGYGNRTYEQYF TGCAGCGTGGTCGGGTACGGGAACAGAACCTACGAGCAGTACTTC
TRBJ2-7 NA NA TRBV28 CASNLGGTVKEQYF TGTGCCAGCAACTTGGGGGGGACAGTTAAGGAGCAGTACTTC